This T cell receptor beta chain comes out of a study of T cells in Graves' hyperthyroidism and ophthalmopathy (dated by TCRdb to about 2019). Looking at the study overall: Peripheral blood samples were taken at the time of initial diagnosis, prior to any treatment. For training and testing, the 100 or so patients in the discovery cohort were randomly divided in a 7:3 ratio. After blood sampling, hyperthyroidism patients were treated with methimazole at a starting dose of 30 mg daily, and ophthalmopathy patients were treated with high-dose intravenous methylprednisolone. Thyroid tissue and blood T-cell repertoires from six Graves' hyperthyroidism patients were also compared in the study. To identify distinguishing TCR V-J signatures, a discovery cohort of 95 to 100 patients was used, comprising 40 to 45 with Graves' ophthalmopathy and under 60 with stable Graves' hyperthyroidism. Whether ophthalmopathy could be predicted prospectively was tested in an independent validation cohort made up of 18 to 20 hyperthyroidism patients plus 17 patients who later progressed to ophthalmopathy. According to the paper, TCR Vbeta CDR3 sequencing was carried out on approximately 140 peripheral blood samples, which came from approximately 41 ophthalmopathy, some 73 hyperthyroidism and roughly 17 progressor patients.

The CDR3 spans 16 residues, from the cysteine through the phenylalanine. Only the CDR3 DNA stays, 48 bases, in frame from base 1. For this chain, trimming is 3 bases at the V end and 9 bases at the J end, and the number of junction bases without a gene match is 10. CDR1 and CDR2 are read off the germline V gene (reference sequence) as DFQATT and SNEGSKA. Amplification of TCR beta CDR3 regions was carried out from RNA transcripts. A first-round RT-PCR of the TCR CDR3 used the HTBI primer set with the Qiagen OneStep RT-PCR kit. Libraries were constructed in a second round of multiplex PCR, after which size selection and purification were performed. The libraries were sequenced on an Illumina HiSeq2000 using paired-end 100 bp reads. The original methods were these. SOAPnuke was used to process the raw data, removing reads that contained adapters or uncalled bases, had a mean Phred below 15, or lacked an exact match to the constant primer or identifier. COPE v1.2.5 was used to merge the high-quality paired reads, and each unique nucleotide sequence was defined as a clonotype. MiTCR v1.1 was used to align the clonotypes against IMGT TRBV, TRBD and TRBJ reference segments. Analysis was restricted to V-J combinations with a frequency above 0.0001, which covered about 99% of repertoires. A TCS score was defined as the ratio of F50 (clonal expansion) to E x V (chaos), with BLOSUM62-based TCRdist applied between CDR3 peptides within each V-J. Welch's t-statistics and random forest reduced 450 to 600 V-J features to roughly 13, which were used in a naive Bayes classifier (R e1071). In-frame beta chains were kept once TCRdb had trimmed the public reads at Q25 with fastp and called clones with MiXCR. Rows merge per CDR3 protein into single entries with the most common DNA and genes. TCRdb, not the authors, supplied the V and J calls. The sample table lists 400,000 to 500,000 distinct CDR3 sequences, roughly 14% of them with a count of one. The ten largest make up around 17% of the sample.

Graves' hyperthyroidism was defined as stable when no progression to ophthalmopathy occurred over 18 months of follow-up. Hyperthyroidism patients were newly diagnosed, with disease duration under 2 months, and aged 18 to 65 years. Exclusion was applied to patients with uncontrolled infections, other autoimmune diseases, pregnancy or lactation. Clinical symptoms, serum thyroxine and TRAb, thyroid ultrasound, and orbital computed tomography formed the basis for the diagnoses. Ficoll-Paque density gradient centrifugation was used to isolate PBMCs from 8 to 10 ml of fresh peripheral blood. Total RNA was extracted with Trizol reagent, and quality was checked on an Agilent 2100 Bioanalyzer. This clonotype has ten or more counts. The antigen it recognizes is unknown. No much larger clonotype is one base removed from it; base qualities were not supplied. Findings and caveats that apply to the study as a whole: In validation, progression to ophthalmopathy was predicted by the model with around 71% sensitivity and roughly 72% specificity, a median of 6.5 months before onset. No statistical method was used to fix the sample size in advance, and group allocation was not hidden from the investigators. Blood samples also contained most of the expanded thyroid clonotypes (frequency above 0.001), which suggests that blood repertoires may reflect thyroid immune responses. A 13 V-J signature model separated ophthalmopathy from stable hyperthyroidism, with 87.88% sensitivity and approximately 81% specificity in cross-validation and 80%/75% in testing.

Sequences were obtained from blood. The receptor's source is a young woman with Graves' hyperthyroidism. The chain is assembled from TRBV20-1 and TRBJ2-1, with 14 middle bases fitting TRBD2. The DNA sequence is TGCAGTGCTAGCTCCTCCGGGACTAGCGGGAGCTTTGAGCAGTTCTTC. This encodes CSASSSGTSGSFEQFF.